This section outlines one T cell receptor beta chain sequence together with its context. This record comes from a study of blood T cell repertoires in COVID-19. Overall study context: COVID-19 samples from acute and convalescent phases originated in the United States, Italy and Spain. PBMCs, B-cell-depleted T cells, or T cells provided the cDNA or gDNA that made up the material.

In the original analysis: The authors estimated nucleated cell counts from reference gene primer amplification. Only in-frame clones appear in the TCRdb table, and some are missing; sequencing was by immunoSEQ multiplex PCR. For V, J and clone size, that table is used; D and trimming come from the DNA. The sample gives some 510,000 clones, approximately 90% of which show up once; about 1.7% is in the top ten. For recovered donors of Cohort 3, there were two negative PCRs, clearance, or symptom resolution. The J segment lost 12 bases and the V segment lost 4 bases, leaving 4 bases of the junction unmatched. Per the germline V gene, CDR1 is LGHDT and CDR2 is YNNKEL (reference sequence). The CDR3 spans 13 residues.

The V call is TRBV3-1 (or the pseudogene TRBV3-2), the J call TRBJ2-1; TRBD2 matches 12 bases. Input material: PBMCs or T cells enriched from blood (not recorded which). The receptor was derived from a woman aged 35 to 49 who had recovered from COVID-19. In nucleotides, the CDR3 is TGTGCCAGCAGCCTGACTAGCGGGAGTCGGCAGTTCTTC. Encoded protein: CASSLTSGSRQFF.